The 20 T cell receptor beta chains given below trace back to one sample, sequenced in a study of tumor T cells in aggressive B-cell lymphoma. Sequencing used immunoSEQ multiplex PCR; TCRdb keeps in-frame clones, though not all of them. This table holds around 3,200 clones, roughly 92% found once. Sequenced: tumor tissue. The receptor set was obtained from an adult with diffuse large B cell lymphoma.

The chain combines TRBV30 with TRBJ1-6; 7 nucleotides agree with TRBD1. The germline CDR1 and CDR2 sequences are GTSNPN and SVGIG (reference sequence). This CDR3 has 14 residues. J gave up 7 bases and V 2 bases, and 5 bases lay outside the gene matches. The chain's CDR3 is CAWSSGQDNSPLHF. CDR3 bases: TGTGCCTGGAGTAGTGGACAGGACAATTCACCCCTCCACTTT. Looking up the rest from reference TRBV30 and TRBJ1-6 gives the full variable domain: SQTIHQWPATLVQPVGSPLSLECTVEGTSNPNLYWYRQAAGRGLQLLFYSVGIGQISSEVPQNLSASRPQDRQFILSSKKLLLSDSGFYLCAWSSGQDNSPLHFGNGTRLTVT.

The chain recombines TRBV5-8 with TRBJ2-6, with 8 nucleotides matching TRBD1. The trim removed 3 bases at V and 0 bases at J, leaving 2 bases unmatched. CDR1 is SGHTS, CDR2 YDEGEE, per germline. The CDR3 extends over 16 amino acids. The DNA for the CDR3 is TGTGCCAGCAGCTGGACAGGGAGCTCTGGGGCCAACGTCCTGACTTTC. Translation: CASSWTGSSGANVLTF.

The chain employs TRBV9 and TRBJ2-3; tentative D call: TRBD2 (5 bases). Germline values: CDR1 SGDLS, CDR2 YYNGEE. V was pared by 3 bases and J by 0 bases, with 8 bases between. CDR3 length: 14 amino acids. The CDR3 DNA reads TGTGCCAGCAGCGGGACTTTTAGCACAGATACGCAGTATTTT. Its translation is CASSGTFSTDTQYF.

This chain joins TRBV6-5 and TRBJ2-3, with 7 bases fitting TRBD2. V trimming: 10 bases; J trimming: 6 bases; junction bases outside the gene matches: 13. Germline loops: CDR1 MNHEY, CDR2 SVGAGI. This CDR3 comprises 14 residues. CDR3 nucleotide sequence: TGTGCCACCAAGAGCTCGGCGGGAGTGGATACGCAGTATTTT. Its translation: CATKSSAGVDTQYF.

V and J are TRBV6-5 and TRBJ1-2; no reliable D call. CDR1 and CDR2 (germline): MNHEY, SVGAGI. Trimming stripped 2 bases from V and 0 bases from J, with 4 bases between. The CDR3 has 13 residues. CDR3 coding DNA: TGTGCCAGCAGTTACACTGCTAACTATGGCTACACCTTC. As protein: CASSYTANYGYTF.

V gene TRBV6-1 combines with J gene TRBJ1-5; D remains unclear. This CDR3 contains 14 residues. Trimming pared 6 bases from V and 4 bases from J, leaving 13 bases between. From germline, CDR1 is MNHNS and CDR2 SASEGT. CDR3 sequence reads: CASSRPGNNQPQHF. CDR3 DNA sequence: TGTGCCAGCAGCCGACCGGGAAATAATCAGCCCCAGCATTTT.

The V and J genes are TRBV28 and TRBJ1-1; 10 bases line up with TRBD1. The CDR3 has 14 residues. V was pared by 8 bases and J by 11 bases, with 14 bases of the junction left unmatched. CDR1 is MDHEN and CDR2 is SYDVKM in the germline V gene. The CDR3 reads CASYIEGTGAGAFF. The CDR3 bases are TGTGCCAGCTATATCGAAGGGACAGGGGCTGGTGCTTTCTTT. Based on the CDR3 plus reference TRBV28 and TRBJ1-1, the full variable domain is DVKVTQSSRYLVKRTGEKVFLECVQDMDHENMFWYRQDPGLGLRLIYFSYDVKMKEKGDIPEGYSVSREKKERFSLILESASTNQTSMYLCASYIEGTGAGAFFGQGTRLTVV.

This rearrangement joins TRBV19 to TRBJ2-1, with 15 bases that match TRBD2. V lost 5 bases, J lost 8 bases, and 10 bases stayed unmatched. The germline V gene has CDR1 LNHDA and CDR2 SQIVND (reference sequence). The CDR3 is 17 residues long. The CDR3 spells CASSLGLAGGIADEQFF. The CDR3 nucleotides are TGTGCCAGTAGTTTGGGACTAGCGGGAGGAATTGCGGATGAGCAGTTCTTC.

V and J are TRBV28 and TRBJ2-7; D gene uncertain. Trimming took 3 bases from V and 0 from J, leaving 12 bases between them. CDR3 length: 15 residues. In germline, CDR1 is MDHEN, CDR2 SYDVKM. CDR3 protein: CASSFPVSDSYEQYF. The DNA for the CDR3 is TGTGCCAGCAGTTTCCCAGTGAGCGACTCCTACGAGCAGTACTTC.

This sequence joins TRBV6-4 and TRBJ1-5; TRBD1 matches at 7 bases. V lost 8 bases to trimming and J lost 1 base; unmatched junction nucleotides: 2. CDR3 length: 13 residues. Looked up from germline, CDR1 is MRHNA and CDR2 is SNTAGT. The CDR3 loop reads CASVQGSNQPQHF. As DNA, the CDR3 is TGTGCCAGCGTACAGGGGAGCAATCAGCCCCAGCATTTT.

In this sample, this clone turned up a few times. The CDR3 DNA is TGTGCCAGCAGCTTTGACAGGGCCAAATTTTACGAGCAGTACTTC. The encoded protein is CASSFDRAKFYEQYF. The rearrangement uses TRBV21-1 and TRBJ2-7; TRBD1, the table's D call, was not compared with the DNA. TRBV21-1 is tagged as a pseudogene. The CDR3 is made up of 15 amino acids.

This clone was seen a single time. This chain uses TRBV7-3 with TRBJ2-7; D might be TRBD2 (6 bases). V was clipped by 5 bases and J by 0 bases, with 8 bases between them. This CDR3 is 13 amino acids long. Germline V CDR1 and CDR2: SGHTA, FQGTGA. CDR3: CASSLAFSYEQYF. CDR3 DNA sequence: TGTGCCAGCAGCCTAGCGTTCTCCTACGAGCAGTACTTC.

The chain has TRBV6-1 and TRBJ2-7; 8 bases map to TRBD1. Germline V CDR1 and CDR2: MNHNS, SASEGT. J lost 1 base, V lost 6 bases, and 8 bases had no gene match. The CDR3 runs to 15 residues. CDR3 sequence (DNA): TGTGCCAGCAGGGCTCCCGGGACAGGATCCTACGAGCAGTACTTC. This encodes CASRAPGTGSYEQYF.

The chain couples TRBV29-1 to TRBJ1-1; TRBD1 matches at 8 bases. This CDR3 is 14 amino acids long. Germline V gives CDR1 SQVTM, CDR2 ANQGSEA. J gave up 5 bases and V 4 bases, and 9 bases lay outside the gene matches. The CDR3 sequence: CSVVGRTGRTEAFF. CDR3 nucleotide sequence: TGCAGCGTTGTGGGCCGGACAGGGAGGACTGAAGCTTTCTTT.

The chain joins TRBV7-3 to TRBJ2-2, with D perhaps TRBD1 (6 bases). This CDR3 is built from 14 residues. The ends were cut back, 4 bases at V and 7 bases at J, with 13 bases in the middle. The germline V gene has CDR1 SGHTA and CDR2 FQGTGA. In DNA, the CDR3 is TGTGCCAGCAGCTCCAACAGGGCGGGCGGGGAGCTGTTTTTT. This translates into CASSSNRAGGELFF.

This clone was picked up a small number of times. An end of the junction differs from the germline gene, which may be a read error. V usage is TRBV6-1 and J usage is TRBJ2-4; no definite D call. The CDR3 extends over 12 amino acids. Germline CDR1 MNHNS, CDR2 SASEGT. CDR3 sequence (DNA): TGTGCCATCAGTCTAGCCAAAAACATTCAGTACTTC. Its protein is CAISLAKNIQYF.

V gene TRBV5-6 combines with J gene TRBJ1-1; D call uncertain. The germline V gene encodes CDR1 SGHDT and CDR2 YYEEEE. The CDR3 runs 12 residues. The ends were cut back, 1 base at V and 3 bases at J, with 4 bases in the middle. This CDR3 reads CASSLRDTEAFF. The CDR3 region has the DNA TGTGCCAGCAGCTTGCGGGACACTGAAGCTTTCTTT.

The rearrangement links TRBV10-3 to TRBJ2-7; 7 positions agree with TRBD2. The CDR3 consists of 14 residues. Germline assignment: CDR1 ENHRY and CDR2 SYGVKD. The trim removed 6 bases at V and 0 bases at J, leaving 5 bases unmatched. The CDR3 is CAISRDYSSYEQYF. CDR3 coding DNA: TGTGCCATCAGCCGGGACTACAGCTCCTACGAGCAGTACTTC.

The chain links TRBV11-2 to TRBJ1-3; D gene uncertain. The ends were cut back, 5 bases at V and 0 bases at J, with 5 bases in the middle. Germline V gene sequence: CDR1 SGHAT, CDR2 FQNNGV. This CDR3 region has 13 residues. The CDR3 DNA sequence: TGTGCCAGCAGCCTTTCCTCTGGAAACACCATATATTTT. Translating it yields CASSLSSGNTIYF.

CDR3 amino acids: CASSLSGGGRGANVLTF. CDR3 bases: TGTGCCAGCAGCTTAAGCGGGGGAGGGAGAGGGGCCAACGTCCTGACTTTC. The gene calls are TRBV7-3 and TRBJ2-6; 7 bases are shared with TRBD2. Per germline, CDR1 SGHTA and CDR2 FQGTGA. The CDR3 is 17 residues long. Trimming removed 1 base from V and 4 bases from J; junction bases left unmatched: 7.